A single sample gave rise to the 21 T cell receptor beta chains below, sequenced in a study of control samples from healthy donors and cancer patients. Profiled with immunoSEQ multiplex PCR; TCRdb holds only in-frame clones, not every one. The sample records about 60,000 clones, over 75% being singletons. The sample taken for sequencing was blood. These receptors were taken from a middle-aged man in good health.

The rearrangement joins TRBV6-6 to TRBJ1-1; D gene unclear. From germline, CDR1 is MNHNY and CDR2 SVGAGI (reference sequence). The CDR3 length is 11 residues. Trimming removed 6 bases from V and 4 bases from J, with 6 bases in between. CDR3 residues: CASSLSTEAFF. CDR3 bases: TGTGCCAGCAGCCTGAGCACTGAAGCTTTCTTT.

The rearrangement links TRBV4-2 to TRBJ2-2; TRBD1 or TRBD2 may be the D gene (6 bases each). Per the germline V gene, CDR1 is LGHNA and CDR2 is YNFKEQ. CDR3 length equals 16 residues. V was clipped by 3 bases and J by 0 bases, with 11 bases between them. The CDR3 nucleotides are TGTGCCAGCAGCCAGAGGGGGGTTTCGAACACCGGGGAGCTGTTTTTT. Protein sequence: CASSQRGVSNTGELFF.

The DNA of the CDR3 is TGTGCCACTCAGGGTATTGCGGGGAGCTCCTACAATGAGCAGTTCTTC. Translated, it gives CATQGIAGSSYNEQFF. The V call is TRBV24-1, the J call TRBJ2-1; D is possibly TRBD2 (6 bases). CDR3 length equals 16 residues. CDR1 and CDR2 (germline): KGHDR, SFDVKD. With 10 bases removed from V and 0 bases from J, the gap between germline ends came to 18 bases.

The rearrangement uses TRBV11-2 and TRBJ2-5; TRBD1 aligns across 8 bases. J was trimmed by 6 bases and V by 7 bases; bases with no gene match: 16. The germline CDR1 and CDR2 sequences are SGHAT and FQNNGV. CDR3 length: 16 residues. In DNA, the CDR3 is TGTGCCAGCACTATGAGCGACGGACAGGGTTCGAAGACCCAGTACTTC. Amino acids: CASTMSDGQGSKTQYF.

This chain connects TRBV11-2 to TRBJ2-5, with 9 bases lining up with TRBD2. From germline, CDR1 is SGHAT and CDR2 FQNNGV. The trim removed 5 bases at V and 4 bases at J, leaving 8 bases unmatched. The CDR3 length is 15 residues. The CDR3 protein is CASSQLRGGPETQYF. CDR3 nucleotides: TGTGCCAGCAGCCAACTGCGGGGGGGCCCAGAGACCCAGTACTTC.

The J gene is TRBJ1-4, the V gene TRBV4-3, with D uncertain. Germline V gives CDR1 LGHNA, CDR2 YSLEER. This CDR3 comprises 16 residues. The V end was cut by 3 bases, the J end by 6 bases, with 17 bases between. In nucleotides, the CDR3 is TGCGCCAGCAGCCATTCCGTCGGGCAGGAAGATGAAAAACTGTTTTTT. This sequence encodes CASSHSVGQEDEKLFF.

This chain links TRBV6-5 with TRBJ2-7; 7 bases agree with TRBD1. CDR1 and CDR2 (germline): MNHEY, SVGAGI. The trim removed 6 bases at V and 7 bases at J, leaving 12 bases unmatched. CDR3 size: 14 residues. CDR3 amino acids: CASRGLNRGGEQYF. DNA of the CDR3: TGTGCCAGCAGGGGCCTGAACAGGGGTGGGGAGCAGTACTTC.

The J gene is TRBJ1-2, the V gene TRBV10-3; tentatively, D is TRBD1 (6 bases). The V gene's germline CDR1 is ENHRY and CDR2 SYGVKD. Trimming removed 6 bases from V and 0 bases from J, with 14 bases in between. The CDR3 is 15 residues long. The DNA for the CDR3 is TGTGCCATCAGGACCCCGACAGGAGCTAACTATGGCTACACCTTC. Its translation: CAIRTPTGANYGYTF.

V usage is TRBV30 and J usage is TRBJ2-1, with no clear D. Germline values: CDR1 GTSNPN, CDR2 SVGIG (reference sequence). This CDR3 has 13 residues. V lost 0 bases, J lost 2 bases, and 5 bases lay in between. The CDR3, as DNA: TGTGCCTGGAGTGTTTATACCTACAATGAGCAGTTCTTC. Protein: CAWSVYTYNEQFF.

CDR3 bases: TGTGCCTTGGAAGGGGGAACAGGGACGTTTCTAGAGGGCACTGAAGCTTTCTTT. This encodes CALEGGTGTFLEGTEAFF. The chain uses TRBV30 and TRBJ1-1, with D perhaps TRBD1 (6 bases). Germline V gene data show CDR1 as GTSNPN and CDR2 as SVGIG (reference sequence). Trimming stripped 7 bases from V and 4 bases from J, with 31 bases between. The CDR3 extends over 18 amino acids.

The rearrangement uses TRBV2 and TRBJ2-5; TRBD1 matches at 7 bases. J gave up 2 bases and V 10 bases, and 7 bases lay outside the gene matches. The length of the CDR3 is 13 residues. Germline assignment: CDR1 SNHLY and CDR2 FYNNEI. The DNA of the CDR3 is TGTGCCACCGGACGGGACAGACAAGAGACCCAGTACTTC. Its protein product is CATGRDRQETQYF.

The rearrangement joins TRBV7-2 to TRBJ2-7, with 11 bases that match TRBD2. The V gene's germline CDR1 is SGHTA and CDR2 FQGNSA. The V and J ends lost 5 bases and 4 bases, in that order; junction bases with no gene match: 7. CDR3 length equals 15 residues. CDR3 DNA: TGTGCCAGCAGCCTAAAACTAGCGGGAGAGTACGAGCAGTACTTC. Encoded protein: CASSLKLAGEYEQYF.

On this clone: The junction does not match germline at one end; this may be a read error. J is TRBJ1-2 and V is TRBV5-5; TRBD1 aligns across 9 bases. From germline, CDR1 is SGHKS and CDR2 YYEKEE (reference sequence). The CDR3 is made up of 19 amino acids. The CDR3 DNA reads as TGTGCCAGCAGTTTGGCCCCAACAGGGGGCGGAGGGGCTAACTATGGCTACACCTTC. This translates into CASSLAPTGGGGANYGYTF.

The sample holds a few counts of this clone. Other DNA sequences in this sample translate to the same CDR3. This rearrangement joins TRBV11-2 to TRBJ1-1; TRBD1 might be the D (5 bases). CDR3 length equals 11 residues. Germline V gene data show CDR1 as SGHAT and CDR2 as FQNNGV. Trimming cost V 1 base and J 11 bases, with 8 bases left between them. The CDR3 DNA reads TGTGCCAGCAGCTTAGGGCAGGGTGCTTTCTTT. Its protein product is CASSLGQGAFF.

This rearrangement joins TRBV7-2 to TRBJ2-7, with TRBD2 as a possible D gene (6 bases). Germline-derived CDR1 and CDR2 are SGHTA and FQGNSA. V lost 5 bases to trimming and J lost 1 base, with 15 bases between them. This CDR3 comprises 15 residues. The CDR3 DNA reads TGTGCCAGCAGCCAACCGGCAGCGGGTTCCTACGAGCAGTACTTC. Translation gives CASSQPAAGSYEQYF.

This sequence joins TRBV6-5 and TRBJ1-2, with a weak D call TRBD1 (5 bases). Germline CDR1 MNHEY, CDR2 SVGAGI. This CDR3 is 14 amino acids long. V was trimmed by 2 bases and J by 4 bases, leaving 11 bases between them. The DNA for the CDR3 is TGTGCCAGCAGTTACGCCCAGGGAGGCTATGGCTACACCTTC. Its translation: CASSYAQGGYGYTF.

The rearrangement uses TRBV10-3 and TRBJ2-1, with no clear D. Germline V lookup: CDR1 ENHRY, CDR2 SYGVKD. The CDR3 is 15 residues long. Trimming took 3 bases from V and 0 from J, leaving 9 bases between them. The chain's CDR3 is CAISDVPSSYNEQFF. The CDR3, as DNA: TGTGCCATCAGTGACGTCCCGAGCTCCTACAATGAGCAGTTCTTC.

The chain recombines TRBV6-5 with TRBJ2-1; 7 positions match TRBD2. Germline V gives CDR1 MNHEY, CDR2 SVGAGI. V trimming: 5 bases; J trimming: 4 bases; junction bases outside the gene matches: 8. This CDR3 has 15 amino acids. CDR3: CASSRSSGAYNEQFF. The CDR3 bases are TGTGCCAGCAGTAGATCTAGCGGAGCTTACAATGAGCAGTTCTTC.

V and J are TRBV12-3 or TRBV12-4 and TRBJ1-2; 8 positions match TRBD1. V trimming: 6 bases; J trimming: 12 bases; junction bases outside the gene matches: 6. The CDR3 spans 11 residues. CDR3 in amino acids: CASSLSRGHTF. CDR3 bases: TGTGCCAGCAGCCTATCCAGGGGGCACACCTTC.

The rearrangement links TRBV11-3 to TRBJ2-3; D may be TRBD2 (5 bases). This CDR3 is 16 amino acids long. Trimming stripped 4 bases from V and 5 bases from J, with 19 bases between. Germline assignment: CDR1 SGHNT and CDR2 YENEEA. The CDR3 nucleotides read TGTGCCAGCAGCTCCCCACTAGGTAGACTTGGAGATACGCAGTATTTT. This translates into CASSSPLGRLGDTQYF.

V is TRBV7-3 and J is TRBJ2-3; 8 nucleotides line up with TRBD1. Germline V lookup: CDR1 SGHTA, CDR2 FQGTGA. The V gene end was trimmed by 2 bases and the J gene end by 1 base; junction bases not matched to a gene: 5. The CDR3 has 16 amino acids. The CDR3 sequence: CASSLGRDRRTDTQYF. The CDR3 bases are TGTGCCAGCAGCTTAGGCCGGGACAGGCGCACAGATACGCAGTATTTT.